Detailed here is one T cell receptor (beta chain). The germline gives CDR1 MDHEN, CDR2 SYDVKM. CDR3 size: 15 residues. Trimming left V 3 bases short and J 15 bases short, with 24 bases between. This entry is derived from a study of glioma-infiltrating T cells. The iRepertoire nested amplicon-rescue multiplex PCR amplified TCR alpha and beta CDR3s from RNA. Via MiXCR, TCRdb re-called the multiplex PCR reads, giving one row per CDR3 protein. The top ten hold over 15% of the sample, which has around 150,000 distinct CDR3 sequences, roughly two fifths seen once. The source of this sequence is a human donor with low-grade glioma or glioblastoma, undergoing nonglioma brain surgery, or in good health (not recorded which). Input material: glioma tissue, nonneoplastic brain tissue, or PBMCs (not recorded which). V usage is TRBV28 and J usage is TRBJ1-5, with a weak D call TRBD1 (5 bases). Here the CDR3 DNA reads TGTGCCAGCAGTTTGGTTGGGACGCAGGGAGATCGCTCGCATTTT. Protein: CASSLVGTQGDRSHF.